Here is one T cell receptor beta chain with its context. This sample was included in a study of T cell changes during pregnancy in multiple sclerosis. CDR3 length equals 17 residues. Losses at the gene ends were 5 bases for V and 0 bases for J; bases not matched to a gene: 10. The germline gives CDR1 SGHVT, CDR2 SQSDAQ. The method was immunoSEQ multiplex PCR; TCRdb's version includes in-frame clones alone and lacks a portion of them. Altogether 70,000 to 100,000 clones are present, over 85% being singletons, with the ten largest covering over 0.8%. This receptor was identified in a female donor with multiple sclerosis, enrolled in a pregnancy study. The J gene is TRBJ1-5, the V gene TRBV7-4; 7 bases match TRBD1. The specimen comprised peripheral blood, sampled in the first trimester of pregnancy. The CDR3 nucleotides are TGTGCCAGCAGCCCCCCGGGACAGCCCTATAGCAATCAGCCCCAGCATTTT. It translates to CASSPPGQPYSNQPQHF.